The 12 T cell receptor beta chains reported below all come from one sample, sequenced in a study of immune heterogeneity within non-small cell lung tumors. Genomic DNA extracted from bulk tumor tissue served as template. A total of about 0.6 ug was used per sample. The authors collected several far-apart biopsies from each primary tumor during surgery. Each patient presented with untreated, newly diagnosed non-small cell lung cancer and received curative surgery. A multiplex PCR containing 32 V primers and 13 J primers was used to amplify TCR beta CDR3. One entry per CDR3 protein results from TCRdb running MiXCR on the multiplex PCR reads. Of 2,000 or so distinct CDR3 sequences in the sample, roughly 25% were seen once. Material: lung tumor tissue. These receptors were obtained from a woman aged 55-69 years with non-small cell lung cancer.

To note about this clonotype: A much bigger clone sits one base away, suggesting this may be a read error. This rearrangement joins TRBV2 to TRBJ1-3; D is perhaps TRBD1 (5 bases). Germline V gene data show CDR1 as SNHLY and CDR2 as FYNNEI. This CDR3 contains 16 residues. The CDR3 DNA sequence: TGTTCCAGCAGTGAGGGGATAGGCAGGCCCGGAAACACCATATATTTT. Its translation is CSSSEGIGRPGNTIYF. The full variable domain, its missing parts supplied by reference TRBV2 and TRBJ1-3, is EPEVTQTPSHQVTQMGQEVILRCVPISNHLYFYWYRQILGQKVEFLVSFYNNEISEKSEIFDDQFSVERPDGSNFTLKIRSTKLEDSAMYFCSSSEGIGRPGNTIYFGEGSWLTVV.

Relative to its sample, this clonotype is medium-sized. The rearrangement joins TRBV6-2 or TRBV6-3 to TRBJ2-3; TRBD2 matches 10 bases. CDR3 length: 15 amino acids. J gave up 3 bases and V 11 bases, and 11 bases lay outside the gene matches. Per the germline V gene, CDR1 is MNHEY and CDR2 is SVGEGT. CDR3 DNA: TGTGCCGCCAGCATAACAGCGGGAGGGACAGATACGCAGTATTTT. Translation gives CAASITAGGTDTQYF.

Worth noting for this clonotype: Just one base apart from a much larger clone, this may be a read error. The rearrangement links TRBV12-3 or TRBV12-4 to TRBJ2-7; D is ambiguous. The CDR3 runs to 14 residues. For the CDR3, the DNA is TGTGCCAGCACTTTATCAGTTACCTCCTACGAGCAGTACTTC. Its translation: CASTLSVTSYEQYF.

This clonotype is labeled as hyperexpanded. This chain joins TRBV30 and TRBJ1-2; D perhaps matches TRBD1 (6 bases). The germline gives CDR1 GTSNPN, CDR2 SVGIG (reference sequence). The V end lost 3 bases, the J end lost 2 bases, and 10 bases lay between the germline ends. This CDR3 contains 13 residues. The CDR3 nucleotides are TGTGCCTGGAGCCTTGGACAGAACTATGGCTACACCTTC. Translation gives CAWSLGQNYGYTF. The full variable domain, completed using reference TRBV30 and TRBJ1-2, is SQTIHQWPATLVQPVGSPLSLECTVEGTSNPNLYWYRQAAGRGLQLLFYSVGIGQISSEVPQNLSASRPQDRQFILSSKKLLLSDSGFYLCAWSLGQNYGYTFGSGTRLTVV.

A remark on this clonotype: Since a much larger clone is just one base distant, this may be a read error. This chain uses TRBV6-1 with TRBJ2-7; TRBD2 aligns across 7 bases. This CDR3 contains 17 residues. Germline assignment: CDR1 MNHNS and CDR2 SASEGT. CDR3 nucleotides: TGTGTCAGCAGTGAACGAGATAGCTGGACTAGTCCCTACGAGCAGTACTTC. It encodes CVSSERDSWTSPYEQYF.

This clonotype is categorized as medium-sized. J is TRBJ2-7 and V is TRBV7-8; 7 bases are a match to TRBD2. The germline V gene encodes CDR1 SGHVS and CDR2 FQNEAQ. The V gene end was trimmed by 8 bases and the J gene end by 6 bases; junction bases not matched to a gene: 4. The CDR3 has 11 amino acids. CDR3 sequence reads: CASGSGGEQYF. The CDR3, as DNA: TGTGCCAGCGGCTCGGGAGGCGAGCAGTACTTC.

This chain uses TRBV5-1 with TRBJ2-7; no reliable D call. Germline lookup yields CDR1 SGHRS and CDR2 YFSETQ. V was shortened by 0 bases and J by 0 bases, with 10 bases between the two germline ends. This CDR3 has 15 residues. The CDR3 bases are TGCGCCAGCAGCTTGGTTAGGACGGACTCCTACGAGCAGTACTTC. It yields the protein CASSLVRTDSYEQYF.

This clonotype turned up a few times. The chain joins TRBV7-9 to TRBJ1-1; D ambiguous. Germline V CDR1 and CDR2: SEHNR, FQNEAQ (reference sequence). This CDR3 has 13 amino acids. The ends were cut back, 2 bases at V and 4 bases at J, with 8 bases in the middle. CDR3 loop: CASSLSFRTEAFF. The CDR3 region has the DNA TGTGCCAGCAGCTTAAGTTTTCGCACTGAAGCTTTCTTT. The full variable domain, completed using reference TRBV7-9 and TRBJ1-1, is DTGVSQNPRHKITKRGQNVTFRCDPISEHNRLYWYRQTLGQGPEFLTYFQNEAQLEKSRLLSDRFSAERPKGSFSTLEIQRTEQGDSAMYLCASSLSFRTEAFFGQGTRLTVV.

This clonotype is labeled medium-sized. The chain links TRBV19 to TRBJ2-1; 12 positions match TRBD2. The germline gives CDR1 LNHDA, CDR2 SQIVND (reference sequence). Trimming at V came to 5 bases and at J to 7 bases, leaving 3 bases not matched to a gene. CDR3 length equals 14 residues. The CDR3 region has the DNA TGTGCCAGTAGTCCGGGACTAGCGGGTAATGAGCAGTTCTTC. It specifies CASSPGLAGNEQFF.

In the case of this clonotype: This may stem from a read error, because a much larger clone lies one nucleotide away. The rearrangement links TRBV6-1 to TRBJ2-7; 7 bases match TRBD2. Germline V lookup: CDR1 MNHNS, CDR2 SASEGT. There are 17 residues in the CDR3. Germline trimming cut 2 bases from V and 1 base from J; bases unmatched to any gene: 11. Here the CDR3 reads CASSERDSWTSSYEQYF. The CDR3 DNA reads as TGTGCCAGCAGTGAACGAGATAGCTGGACTAGTTCCTACGAGCAGTACTTC.

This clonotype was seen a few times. The CDR3 region has the DNA TGTGCCAGCAGCTTAAGTTACACCGGGGAGCTGTTTTTT. It translates to CASSLSYTGELFF. The V and J genes are TRBV7-2 and TRBJ2-2; no definite D call. Per the germline V gene, CDR1 is SGHTA and CDR2 is FQGNSA. This CDR3 is built from 13 residues. The ends were cut back, 2 bases at V and 3 bases at J, with 4 bases in the middle.

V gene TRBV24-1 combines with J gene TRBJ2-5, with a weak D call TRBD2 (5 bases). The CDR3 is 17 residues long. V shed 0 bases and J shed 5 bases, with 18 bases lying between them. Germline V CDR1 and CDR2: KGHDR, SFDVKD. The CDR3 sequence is CATSDLGFGDYEETQYF. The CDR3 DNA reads TGTGCCACCAGTGATTTGGGATTCGGGGATTACGAGGAGACCCAGTACTTC.